These T cell receptor beta chains were read from a single sample in a study of blood T cell repertoires in COVID-19. Only in-frame clones appear in the TCRdb table, and some are missing; sequencing was by immunoSEQ multiplex PCR. This table holds about 210,000 clones, 86% found once. Sequencing input: peripheral blood. These receptors all come from a woman aged 65 to 85 with acute or convalescent COVID-19. The CDR3 runs from the conserved cysteine through the conserved F or W. The order of the fields is D gene, V gene, J gene, clone size, CDR3 DNA, CDR3 protein. D genes are given only for firm matches. The size field is filled for only some rows; it gives once, few, many or a size class.

TRBD1,TRBV6-2/TRBV6-3,TRBJ2-7,NA,TGTGCCAGCAGTTACGGGACAGGGCTCGAGCAGTACTTC,CASSYGTGLEQYF
TRBD1,TRBV10-3,TRBJ1-6,few,TGTGCCATCAACCCGGGACAGGGAACCTCCTATAATTCACCCCTCCACTTT,CAINPGQGTSYNSPLHF
NA,TRBV7-9,TRBJ1-4,few,TGTGCCAGCAGCTATCCGCAGGGATCGGGAAAACTGTTTTTT,CASSYPQGSGKLFF
TRBD2,TRBV5-1,TRBJ2-1,NA,TGCGCCAGCAGCTTGGTGGGGACTATTTACAATGAGCAGTTCTTC,CASSLVGTIYNEQFF
NA,TRBV10-3,TRBJ2-5,NA,TGTGCCATCAGCGCTCTGTCGGGTCTTCAAGAGACCCAGTACTTC,CAISALSGLQETQYF
NA,TRBV29-1,TRBJ1-2,once,TGCAGCGCGGGACACCCAGCTAACTATGGCTACACCTTC,CSAGHPANYGYTF
NA,TRBV6-5,TRBJ2-5,NA,TGTGCCAGCAGGTCGCAGGGGGGCCAAGAGACCCAGTACTTC,CASRSQGGQETQYF
NA,TRBV6-2/TRBV6-3,TRBJ2-1,NA,TGTGCCAGCAGTTACGATTTCGGGGGATATGAGCAGTTCTTC,CASSYDFGGYEQFF
TRBD1,TRBV28,TRBJ2-5,NA,TGTGCCAGCGGTCGGGACAGGGGGGAGACCCAGTACTTC,CASGRDRGETQYF
TRBD1,TRBV7-9,TRBJ2-5,once,TGTGCCAGCAGTTTTTGGGGTGTTAGGGACAGCTTTAACCAAGAGACCCAGTACTTC,CASSFWGVRDSFNQETQYF
NA,TRBV2,TRBJ2-4,NA,TGTGCCAGCAGTTCTACAGGGTTAGCCAAAAACATTCAGTACTTC,CASSSTGLAKNIQYF
NA,TRBV6-5,TRBJ2-1,NA,TGTGCAAGCCTCCCGGGTCTCTACAATGAGCAGTTCTTC,CASLPGLYNEQFF
NA,TRBV6-5,TRBJ2-7,NA,TGTGCCAGCAGTTACTCGGAGACAGGATCCTACGAGCAGTACTTC,CASSYSETGSYEQYF
NA,TRBV5-1,TRBJ2-7,NA,TGCGCCAGCAGCTTACTACCGAGCTCCTACGAGCAGTACTTC,CASSLLPSSYEQYF
NA,TRBV7-2,TRBJ2-7,NA,TGTGCCAGCAGCCGAGAGCCCAGGTTCGAGCAGTACTTC,CASSREPRFEQYF
NA,TRBV5-1,TRBJ2-2,NA,TGCGCCAGCAGCTTGGGAGACAGCCAGGCCGGGGAGCTGTTTTTT,CASSLGDSQAGELFF
NA,TRBV29-1,TRBJ1-1,NA,TGCAGCGTTGCGACAGACAACATGAACACTGAAGCTTTCTTT,CSVATDNMNTEAFF
TRBD1,TRBV4-1,TRBJ1-6,few,TGCGCCAGCAGCCAATGGGGGACAGGGTTGTCACCCCTCCACTTT,CASSQWGTGLSPLHF
TRBD2,TRBV7-9,TRBJ2-7,NA,TGTGCCAGCAGCTACGGACTAGCGGGGGGCGGTGAGCAGTACTTC,CASSYGLAGGGEQYF
NA,TRBV28,TRBJ1-1,NA,TGTGCCAGCAGCACTGGGACACTGAACACTGAAGCTTTCTTT,CASSTGTLNTEAFF
NA,TRBV11-3,TRBJ2-2,NA,TGTGCCAGCAGCTCCCGCGGGACTCAGAATACCGGGGAGCTGTTTTTT,CASSSRGTQNTGELFF
NA,TRBV3-1/TRBV3-2,TRBJ1-2,NA,TGTGCCAGCAGCCAAGGGCAGGTTCGGGGCTATGGCTACACCTTC,CASSQGQVRGYGYTF
NA,TRBV6-5,TRBJ1-2,NA,TGTGCCAGCAGTCCCGTTGGGACACTTAACTATGGCTACACCTTC,CASSPVGTLNYGYTF
NA,TRBV7-9,TRBJ2-7,NA,TGTGCCAGCAGCTTAGAGGGGAACTTCGGGGAGCAGTACTTC,CASSLEGNFGEQYF
TRBD2,TRBV2,TRBJ2-7,NA,TGTGCCAGCACCCAACTAGCGGCTTTTTCCTACGAGCAGTACTTC,CASTQLAAFSYEQYF
NA,TRBV6-5,TRBJ1-1,NA,TGTGCCAGCAGTCTCCGCCGACAGCCAGGGTCTGAAGCTTTCTTT,CASSLRRQPGSEAFF
NA,TRBV6-5,TRBJ2-5,NA,TGTGCCAGCAGTTTCCCGGGGGGCAGTGAGACCCAGTACTTC,CASSFPGGSETQYF
TRBD1,TRBV6-5,TRBJ1-2,NA,TGTGCCAGCAGTTCGGACAGGGGAGGACTTTATGGCTACACCTTC,CASSSDRGGLYGYTF
NA,TRBV6-6,TRBJ1-5,NA,TGTGCCAGCGTCCAGGATAGCAATCAGCCCCAGCATTTT,CASVQDSNQPQHF